These 17 T cell receptor beta chains originate from one sample sequenced in a study of T cells in Graves' hyperthyroidism and ophthalmopathy. RNA transcripts were the template for amplifying TCR beta CDR3 regions. HTBI primers were employed in a first-round RT-PCR of the TCR CDR3. TCRdb passed the multiplex PCR reads through MiXCR, listing each CDR3 protein once. The top ten hold approximately 9.9% of the sample, which has about 380,000 distinct CDR3 sequences, 14% seen once. Sequencing was done on a sample of blood. These receptor sequences come from a woman aged 55-69 years with Graves' hyperthyroidism.

Many counts were recorded for this clonotype. The rearrangement joins TRBV11-3 to TRBJ2-7; D perhaps matches TRBD2 (7 bases). The V gene's germline CDR1 is SGHNT and CDR2 YENEEA. The CDR3 runs 15 residues. Trimming shortened V by 3 bases and J by 4 bases, and 16 bases separated the two germline ends. The DNA for the CDR3 is TGTGCCAGCAGCTTTTCCGGGGGGCGCGTTTACGAGCAGTACTTC. Translation: CASSFSGGRVYEQYF. The full variable domain, with the rest looked up from reference TRBV11-3 and TRBJ2-7, is EAGVVQSPRYKIIEKKQPVAFWCNPISGHNTLYWYLQNLGQGPELLIRYENEEAVDDSQLPKDRFSAERLKGVDSTLKIQPAELGDSAVYLCASSFSGGRVYEQYFGPGTRLTVT.

Remarks on this clonotype: One base away lies a much larger clone, so this may be a sequencing read error. The chain uses TRBV7-6 and TRBJ2-7; possibly TRBD1 or TRBD2 for D (5 bases each). Trimming removed 4 bases from V and 2 bases from J, with 9 bases in between. The CDR3 has 13 residues. Germline loops: CDR1 SGHVS, CDR2 FNYEAQ. The CDR3 DNA reads TGTGCCAGCAGCTGGGGGACCCCCTACGAGCAGTACTTC. The encoded protein is CASSWGTPYEQYF.

The table lists this clonotype with a count of one. The CDR3 DNA reads as TGTGCCAGTCCGCAGGGGGCGGAAGGGGAGACCCAGTACTTC. Its protein product is CASPQGAEGETQYF. The genes are TRBV11-2 and TRBJ2-5, with 8 bases fitting TRBD1. There are 14 residues in the CDR3. V shed 9 bases, J shed 5 bases, and the junction held 11 bases outside the gene matches. Germline CDR1 reads SGHAT; CDR2 reads FQNNGV.

The sample holds many counts of this clonotype. The chain links TRBV20-1 to TRBJ2-1, with unresolved D. This CDR3 spans 13 amino acids. The V and J ends lost 6 bases and 4 bases respectively, with 13 bases between them. The germline V gene encodes CDR1 DFQATT and CDR2 SNEGSKA (reference sequence). The CDR3 protein is CSATVGRYNEQFF. The CDR3 nucleotides read TGCAGTGCCACAGTGGGAAGATACAATGAGCAGTTCTTC.

In its sample, this clonotype was seen a few times. V usage is TRBV6-1 and J usage is TRBJ2-5; D may be TRBD2 (5 bases). V lost 11 bases to trimming and J lost 2 bases, with 6 bases between them. Germline V gives CDR1 MNHNS, CDR2 SASEGT. The CDR3 consists of 10 residues. The CDR3 here is CAGGQETQYF. DNA for the CDR3: TGTGCCGGAGGTCAAGAGACCCAGTACTTC.

This clonotype came up many times. The chain has TRBV6-2 or TRBV6-3 and TRBJ2-1, with TRBD1 matching 11 bases. The trim removed 8 bases at V and 7 bases at J, leaving 7 bases unmatched. The CDR3 is made up of 14 amino acids. Looked up from germline, CDR1 is MNHEY and CDR2 is SVGEGT. As DNA, the CDR3 is TGTGCCAGCCTAGGGACAGGGGGTGGAAATGAGCAGTTCTTC. Translated: CASLGTGGGNEQFF.

This clonotype was observed at least ten times. This chain links TRBV28 with TRBJ2-3, with D maybe TRBD1 (5 bases). In germline, CDR1 is MDHEN, CDR2 SYDVKM. V dropped 8 bases and J dropped 6 bases, with 9 bases sitting between them. CDR3 length equals 11 residues. DNA for the CDR3: TGTGCCAGCCAGGGTTACGATACGCAGTATTTT. Translating it yields CASQGYDTQYF. Supplemented by reference TRBV28 and TRBJ2-3, the full variable domain reads DVKVTQSSRYLVKRTGEKVFLECVQDMDHENMFWYRQDPGLGLRLIYFSYDVKMKEKGDIPEGYSVSREKKERFSLILESASTNQTSMYLCASQGYDTQYFGPGTRLTVL.

This clonotype turned up a few times. The V call is TRBV7-6, the J call TRBJ2-1; 11 bases match TRBD2. CDR3 length equals 15 residues. The germline gives CDR1 SGHVS, CDR2 FNYEAQ. Unmatched junction bases numbered 5, after V lost 4 bases and J lost 6 bases. CDR3 loop: CASSSLAGGVNEQFF. The CDR3 DNA sequence: TGTGCCAGCAGCTCATTAGCGGGAGGGGTCAATGAGCAGTTCTTC.

In this sample, this clonotype turned up many times. This rearrangement joins TRBV28 to TRBJ2-7; D possibly corresponds to TRBD1 (5 bases). Germline CDR1 reads MDHEN; CDR2 reads SYDVKM. The CDR3 totals 15 residues. V gave up 5 bases and J gave up 2 bases, with 16 bases separating them. The CDR3 nucleotides read TGTGCCAGCAGTAGCAGGGTTCCCCTCCCCTACGAGCAGTACTTC. It specifies CASSSRVPLPYEQYF.

This clonotype has just a few counts. An end of the junction does not agree with germline; a read error may underlie this. The rearrangement uses TRBV12-3 or TRBV12-4 and TRBJ2-5; D gene unclear. The CDR3 covers 15 residues. The CDR3: CASTTPGGIQEAQYF. Written as DNA, the CDR3 is TGTGCCAGCACCACTCCTGGCGGAATCCAAGAGGCCCAGTACTTC.

V usage is TRBV30 and J usage is TRBJ2-1; tentative D call: TRBD1 (6 bases). The germline V gene encodes CDR1 GTSNPN and CDR2 SVGIG (reference sequence). The CDR3 extends over 15 amino acids. V lost 3 bases and J lost 2, with 14 bases in between. The CDR3 sequence: CAWRPGGPTYNEQFF. In DNA form, the CDR3 reads TGTGCCTGGAGACCTGGGGGCCCGACCTACAATGAGCAGTTCTTC.

This clonotype was detected many times. This sequence joins TRBV2 and TRBJ2-2; TRBD2 matches at 7 bases. From germline, CDR1 is SNHLY and CDR2 FYNNEI. V lost 4 bases, J lost 0 bases, and 2 bases stayed unmatched. The CDR3 runs 15 residues. The CDR3 nucleotides are TGTGCCAGCAGTGGGGGGGGGGCGAACACCGGGGAGCTGTTTTTT. It codes for CASSGGGANTGELFF.

This clonotype was seen ten or more times. V and J are TRBV11-2 and TRBJ1-5; D unresolved. This CDR3 contains 12 residues. The ends were cut back, 1 base at V and 9 bases at J, with 7 bases in the middle. Per germline, CDR1 SGHAT and CDR2 FQNNGV. The CDR3: CASSLVVGPQHF. The DNA of the CDR3 is TGTGCCAGCAGCTTAGTGGTGGGGCCCCAGCATTTT.

This clonotype has ten or more counts. The chain is built from TRBV7-2 and TRBJ2-1, with 10 bases identical to TRBD2. The CDR3 spans 15 residues. Per the germline V gene, CDR1 is SGHTA and CDR2 is FQGNSA. V lost 6 bases to trimming and J lost 8 bases; unmatched junction nucleotides: 10. CDR3: CASRRPSGSSYEQFF. CDR3 nucleotide sequence: TGTGCCAGCAGGAGACCTAGCGGGAGTTCATATGAGCAGTTCTTC.

This clonotype was detected only a few times. This chain joins TRBV6-2 or TRBV6-3 and TRBJ1-1, with a tentative D call TRBD1 (6 bases). The CDR3 sequence is 15 residues long. From germline, CDR1 is MNHEY and CDR2 SVGEGT. The V end was cut by 5 bases, the J end by 7 bases, with 20 bases between. The chain's CDR3 is CASSPLTGLKGEAFF. The CDR3 coding sequence is TGTGCCAGCAGTCCTCTAACAGGGCTTAAAGGTGAAGCTTTCTTT.

This clonotype has just a few counts. The V and J genes are TRBV6-2 or TRBV6-3 and TRBJ1-2; 7 bases agree with TRBD1. Germline trimming cut 5 bases from V and 0 bases from J; bases unmatched to any gene: 9. This CDR3 is 16 amino acids long. The germline CDR1 and CDR2 sequences are MNHEY and SVGEGT. In nucleotides, the CDR3 is TGTGCCAGCAGTGGCCTTACAGGGGCCGCTAACTATGGCTACACCTTC. As protein: CASSGLTGAANYGYTF.

This clonotype was detected many times. One end of the junction fails to match germline, which may point to a read error. The chain joins TRBV2 to TRBJ1-2, with D unclear. CDR1 and CDR2 (germline): SNHLY, FYNNEI. This CDR3 has 12 amino acids. In nucleotides, the CDR3 is TGTGCCAGCAGTGAAAAGGTCTATGACTACACCTTC. It encodes CASSEKVYDYTF.